Listed here is a single T cell receptor beta chain. Between the trimmed V and J ends, which lost 5 bases and 4 bases, there was a span of 19 bases. The germline CDR1 and CDR2 sequences are SGHRS and YFSETQ. This CDR3 has 16 residues. The entry originates in a study of cytomegalovirus exposure and HLA in healthy donors. The study ran its PCR with 60 Vbeta and 13 Jbeta primers. Generated by immunoSEQ multiplex PCR, the TCRdb table keeps only in-frame clones and is missing some. The sample shows about 140,000 clones, roughly 78% of them seen only once. What was sequenced was PBMCs. The receptor comes from a man younger than 40 in good health and CMV-seronegative. The V call is TRBV5-1, the J call TRBJ2-1; D perhaps matches TRBD2 (6 bases). CDR3 coding DNA: TGCGCCAGCAGTGCATGGCCGGAGGGTGGGTACAATGAGCAGTTCTTC. Translation gives CASSAWPEGGYNEQFF.